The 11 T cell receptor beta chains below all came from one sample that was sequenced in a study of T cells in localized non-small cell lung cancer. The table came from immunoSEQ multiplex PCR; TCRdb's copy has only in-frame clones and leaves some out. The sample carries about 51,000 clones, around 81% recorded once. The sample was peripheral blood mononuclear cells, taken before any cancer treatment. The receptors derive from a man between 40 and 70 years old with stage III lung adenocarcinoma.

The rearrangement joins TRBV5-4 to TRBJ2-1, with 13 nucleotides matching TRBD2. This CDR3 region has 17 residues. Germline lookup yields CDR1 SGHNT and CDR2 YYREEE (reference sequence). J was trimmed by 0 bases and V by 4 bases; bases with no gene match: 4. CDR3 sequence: CASSPGTSGDSYNEQFF. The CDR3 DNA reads TGTGCCAGCAGCCCCGGGACTAGCGGGGACTCCTACAATGAGCAGTTCTTC.

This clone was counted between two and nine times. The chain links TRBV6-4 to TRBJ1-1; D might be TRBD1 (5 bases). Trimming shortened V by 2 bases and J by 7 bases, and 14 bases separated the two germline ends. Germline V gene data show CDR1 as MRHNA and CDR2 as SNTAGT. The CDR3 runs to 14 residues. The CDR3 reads CASSDGVDMGEAFF. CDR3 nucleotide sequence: TGTGCCAGCAGTGACGGTGTGGACATGGGTGAAGCTTTCTTT.

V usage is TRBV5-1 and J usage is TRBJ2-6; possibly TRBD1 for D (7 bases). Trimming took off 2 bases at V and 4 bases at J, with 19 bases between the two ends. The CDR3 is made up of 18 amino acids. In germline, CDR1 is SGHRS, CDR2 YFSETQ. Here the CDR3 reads CASSLRAGGLSGANVLTF. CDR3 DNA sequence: TGCGCCAGCAGCTTAAGAGCAGGGGGACTTTCCGGGGCCAACGTCCTGACTTTC.

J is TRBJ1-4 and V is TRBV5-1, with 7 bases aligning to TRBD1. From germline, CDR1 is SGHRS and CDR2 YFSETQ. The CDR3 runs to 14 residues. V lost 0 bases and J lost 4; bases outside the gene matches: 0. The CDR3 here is CASSLGDSNEKLFF. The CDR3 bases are TGCGCCAGCAGCTTGGGGGACAGTAATGAAAAACTGTTTTTT.

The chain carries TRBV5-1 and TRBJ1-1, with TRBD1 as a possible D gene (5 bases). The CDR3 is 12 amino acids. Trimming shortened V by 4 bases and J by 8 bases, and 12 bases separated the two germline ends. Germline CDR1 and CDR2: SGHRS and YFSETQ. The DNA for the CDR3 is TGCGCCAGCAGCAGGGAAGGGACCGAAGCTTTCTTT. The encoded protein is CASSREGTEAFF.

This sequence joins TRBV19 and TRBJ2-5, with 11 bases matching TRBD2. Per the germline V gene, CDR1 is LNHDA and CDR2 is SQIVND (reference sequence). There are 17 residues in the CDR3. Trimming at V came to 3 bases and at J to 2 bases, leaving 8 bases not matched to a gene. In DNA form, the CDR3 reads TGTGCCAGTAGTATCACTAGCGGGGGTCAATCGCAAGAGACCCAGTACTTC. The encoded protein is CASSITSGGQSQETQYF.

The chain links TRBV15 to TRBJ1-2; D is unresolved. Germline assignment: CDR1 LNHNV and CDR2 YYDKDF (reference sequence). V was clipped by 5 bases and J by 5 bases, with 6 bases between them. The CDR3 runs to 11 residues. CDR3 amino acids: CATSDDYGYTF. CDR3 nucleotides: TGTGCCACCAGCGACGATTATGGCTACACCTTC.

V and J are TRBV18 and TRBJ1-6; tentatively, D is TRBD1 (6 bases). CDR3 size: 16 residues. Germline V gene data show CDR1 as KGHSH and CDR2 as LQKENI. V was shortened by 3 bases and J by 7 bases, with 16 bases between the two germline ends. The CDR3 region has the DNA TGTGCCAGCTCACCTGGAACAGGGTTTAGAAATTCACCCCTCCACTTT. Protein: CASSPGTGFRNSPLHF.

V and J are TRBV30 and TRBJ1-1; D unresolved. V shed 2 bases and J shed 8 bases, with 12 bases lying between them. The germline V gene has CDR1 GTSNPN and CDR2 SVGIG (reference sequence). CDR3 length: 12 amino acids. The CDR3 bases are TGTGCCTGGAGTTCAGCGGTATTCGAAGCTTTCTTT. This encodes CAWSSAVFEAFF.

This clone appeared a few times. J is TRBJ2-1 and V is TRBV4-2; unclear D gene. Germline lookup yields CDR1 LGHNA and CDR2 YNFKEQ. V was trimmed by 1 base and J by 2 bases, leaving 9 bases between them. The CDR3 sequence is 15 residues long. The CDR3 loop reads CASSQGTSTYNEQFF. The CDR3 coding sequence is TGTGCCAGCAGCCAAGGAACCAGCACCTACAATGAGCAGTTCTTC.

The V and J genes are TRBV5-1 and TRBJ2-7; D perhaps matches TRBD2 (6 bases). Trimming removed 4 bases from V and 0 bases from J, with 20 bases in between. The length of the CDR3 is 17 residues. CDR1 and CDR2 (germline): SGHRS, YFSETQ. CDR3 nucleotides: TGCGCCAGCAGCCCGACTAGTTCCCTCCTTAGCTCCTACGAGCAGTACTTC. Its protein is CASSPTSSLLSSYEQYF.